The 19 T cell receptor beta chains reported below all come from one sample, sequenced in a study of T-cell memory formation after mild COVID-19. TCRdb reprocessed the 5' RACE reads with MiXCR, giving one entry per CDR3 protein. The table includes some 450,000 distinct CDR3 sequences, roughly 17% detected once. The sequencing input was PBMCs or a T cell subset sorted from them (not recorded which). Receptors originate from a man between 18 and 29 years old who had mild COVID-19 (a few samples of this study predate the infection). Cell type and time point are not known.

In this sample, this clonotype turned up many times. The CDR3 sequence is CATSDPQTGSGENIQYF. CDR3 coding DNA: TGTGCCACCAGTGATCCACAAACAGGGAGCGGGGAAAACATTCAGTACTTC. This chain uses TRBV24-1 with TRBJ2-4; D may be TRBD2 (7 bases). The CDR3 loop spans 17 amino acids. V lost 3 bases, J lost 5 bases, and 19 bases lay in between. CDR1 is KGHDR and CDR2 is SFDVKD in the germline V gene.

This clonotype was found a few times. The rearrangement links TRBV5-5 to TRBJ2-5; tentatively, D is TRBD1 (5 bases). V was clipped by 4 bases and J by 6 bases, with 7 bases between them. Germline CDR1 SGHKS, CDR2 YYEKEE (reference sequence). The CDR3 is 11 amino acids. CDR3 protein: CASSRTQTQYF. CDR3 bases: TGTGCCAGCAGCCGGACACAGACCCAGTACTTC.

The CDR3 region has the DNA TGTGCCAGCAGTTTATTCAGGGGAGAGACCCAGTACTTC. It encodes CASSLFRGETQYF. The V and J genes are TRBV27 and TRBJ2-5, with D tentatively TRBD1 (6 bases). The germline gives CDR1 MNHEY, CDR2 SMNVEV (reference sequence). This CDR3 is built from 13 residues. The germline V and J ends were trimmed by 1 base and 4 bases, with 7 bases remaining between them.

The rearrangement uses TRBV7-9 and TRBJ2-5; 7 positions agree with TRBD1. Per germline, CDR1 SEHNR and CDR2 FQNEAQ (reference sequence). The CDR3 is 15 residues long. V shed 3 bases, J shed 6 bases, and the junction held 10 bases outside the gene matches. CDR3 in amino acids: CASSLAQGRSKTQYF. The CDR3 DNA reads TGTGCCAGCAGCTTGGCACAGGGGCGGTCGAAGACCCAGTACTTC. Full variable domain (rest looked up from reference TRBV7-9 and TRBJ2-5): DTGVSQNPRHKITKRGQNVTFRCDPISEHNRLYWYRQTLGQGPEFLTYFQNEAQLEKSRLLSDRFSAERPKGSFSTLEIQRTEQGDSAMYLCASSLAQGRSKTQYFGPGTRLLVL.

J is TRBJ2-7 and V is TRBV10-1, with a possible D match to TRBD1 (5 bases). V was pared by 9 bases and J by 6 bases, with 6 bases between. This CDR3 is built from 9 residues. CDR1 is WNHNN and CDR2 is SYGVQD in the germline V gene (reference sequence). In DNA form, the CDR3 reads TGCGCCAGAGGGGTCGAGCAGTACGTC. Protein sequence: CARGVEQYV.

This clonotype was seen a handful of times. The chain has TRBV4-1 and TRBJ1-6; no clear D. V was pared by 6 bases and J by 4 bases, with 16 bases between. The germline CDR1 and CDR2 sequences are MGHRA and YSYEKL. This CDR3 contains 16 residues. This chain's CDR3 is CASRREGVRYNSPLHF. CDR3 DNA: TGCGCCAGCAGAAGGGAGGGAGTTCGGTATAATTCACCCCTCCACTTT.

The V and J genes are TRBV29-1 and TRBJ1-5; TRBD1 might be the D (5 bases). V lost 6 bases and J lost 1, with 10 bases in between. This CDR3 spans 13 amino acids. Germline V gene lookup returns CDR1 SQVTM and CDR2 ANQGSEA. CDR3: CSVLTASNQPQHF. In DNA form, the CDR3 reads TGCAGCGTGCTGACAGCAAGCAATCAGCCCCAGCATTTT.

In its sample, this clonotype was seen a few times. The chain couples TRBV2 to TRBJ2-2; 7 nucleotides line up with TRBD1. Unmatched junction bases numbered 11, after V lost 7 bases and J lost 0 bases. Germline CDR1 is SNHLY and CDR2 is FYNNEI. This CDR3 comprises 17 residues. CDR3 in DNA: TGTGCCAGCAAGGATGACGGGCAGGGGGCGAACACCGGGGAGCTGTTTTTT. Translation: CASKDDGQGANTGELFF. Supplemented by reference TRBV2 and TRBJ2-2, the full variable domain reads EPEVTQTPSHQVTQMGQEVILRCVPISNHLYFYWYRQILGQKVEFLVSFYNNEISEKSEIFDDQFSVERPDGSNFTLKIRSTKLEDSAMYFCASKDDGQGANTGELFFGEGSRLTVL.

Only a few counts were recorded for this clonotype. The chain uses TRBV7-2 and TRBJ1-3; 7 nucleotides match TRBD1. Germline trimming cut 5 bases from V and 2 bases from J; bases unmatched to any gene: 9. Per the germline V gene, CDR1 is SGHTA and CDR2 is FQGNSA. The CDR3 has 16 residues. Written as DNA, the CDR3 is TGTGCCAGCAGCCAAGGGGGCGGTTCAACTGGAAACACCATATATTTT. It translates to CASSQGGGSTGNTIYF.

The chain uses TRBV6-5 and TRBJ1-2, with D unresolved. The CDR3 is made up of 14 amino acids. Germline V gene sequence: CDR1 MNHEY, CDR2 SVGAGI. Trimming removed 6 bases from V and 0 bases from J, with 11 bases in between. The CDR3 DNA reads TGTGCCAGCAGCGGGGTACGAACTAACTATGGCTACACCTTC. Translated, it gives CASSGVRTNYGYTF.

The CDR3 protein is CAWSLGDLEPQHF. DNA of the CDR3: TGTGCCTGGAGTCTGGGGGATTTGGAGCCCCAGCATTTT. The rearrangement links TRBV30 to TRBJ1-5; TRBD1 is a possible D gene (5 bases). Germline CDR1 reads GTSNPN; CDR2 reads SVGIG (reference sequence). The V gene lost 2 bases and the J gene lost 8 bases, with 13 bases spanning the gap. This CDR3 comprises 13 residues.

This clonotype was counted only a few times. The chain recombines TRBV20-1 with TRBJ1-1; a weak D match, TRBD1 (5 bases). The CDR3 covers 14 residues. V shed 5 bases and J shed 6 bases, with 19 bases lying between them. The germline CDR1 and CDR2 sequences are DFQATT and SNEGSKA (reference sequence). CDR3: CSAPTGPQLPEAFF. The CDR3 region has the DNA TGCAGTGCTCCGACGGGACCCCAGCTGCCTGAAGCTTTCTTT.

The rearrangement links TRBV7-9 to TRBJ1-2; D may be TRBD1 (5 bases). Trimming removed 5 bases at V and 4 bases at J, with 14 bases between. Germline V gene lookup returns CDR1 SEHNR and CDR2 FQNEAQ (reference sequence). The CDR3 consists of 14 residues. The CDR3 is CASSRGDGSYGYTF. The DNA of the CDR3 is TGTGCCAGCAGCCGGGGGGACGGGTCCTATGGCTACACCTTC.

This rearrangement joins TRBV5-1 to TRBJ1-1; 8 bases match TRBD1. V lost 4 bases, J lost 4 bases, and 3 bases stayed unmatched. CDR1 is SGHRS, CDR2 YFSETQ, per germline. The CDR3 length is 13 residues. The CDR3 bases are TGCGCCAGCAGCCAAGGACAGGGCACTGAAGCTTTCTTT. It translates to CASSQGQGTEAFF.

This clonotype has just a few counts. The chain is built from TRBV20-1 and TRBJ2-5, with 7 bases aligning to TRBD1. J gave up 8 bases and V 5 bases, and 11 bases lay outside the gene matches. Germline values: CDR1 DFQATT, CDR2 SNEGSKA (reference sequence). The CDR3 extends over 13 amino acids. This chain's CDR3 is CSAPGTESATQYF. The CDR3 nucleotides read TGCAGTGCTCCCGGGACAGAATCCGCAACCCAGTACTTC.

This clonotype has ten or more counts. The chain couples TRBV5-1 to TRBJ2-1, with D possibly matching TRBD1 (6 bases). The germline CDR1 and CDR2 sequences are SGHRS and YFSETQ. V was clipped by 3 bases and J by 5 bases, with 12 bases between them. The CDR3 runs 14 residues. This CDR3 is CASSSGTFDNEQFF. DNA for the CDR3: TGCGCCAGCAGCTCCGGGACATTCGACAATGAGCAGTTCTTC.

This clonotype was seen only a few times. The V and J genes are TRBV18 and TRBJ2-3; TRBD1 is a possible D gene (5 bases). Germline CDR1 KGHSH, CDR2 LQKENI. The CDR3 consists of 14 residues. The ends were cut back, 3 bases at V and 11 bases at J, with 18 bases in the middle. This CDR3 reads CASSPSAVPRGQYF. CDR3 DNA: TGTGCCAGCTCACCCTCCGCAGTCCCAAGGGGGCAGTATTTT.

This clonotype was recorded a few times. The rearrangement links TRBV6-5 to TRBJ1-2; tentative D call: TRBD1 (6 bases). Germline CDR1 MNHEY, CDR2 SVGAGI. This CDR3 region has 16 residues. Trimming pared 6 bases from V and 3 bases from J, leaving 20 bases between. CDR3 coding DNA: TGTGCCAGCAGCGACGGGCCATCAGGGGTACACTATGGCTACACCTTC. It translates to CASSDGPSGVHYGYTF.

V and J are TRBV29-1 and TRBJ2-2; D gene uncertain. Germline CDR1 and CDR2: SQVTM and ANQGSEA. Trimming removed 4 bases at V and 5 bases at J, with 11 bases between. The CDR3 contains 13 residues. Here the CDR3 DNA reads TGCAGCGTTGCTCTAGAGAATACCGGGGAGCTGTTTTTT. Encoded protein: CSVALENTGELFF.